Listed below are T cell receptor beta chains from one sample, sequenced in a study of blood T cell repertoires in COVID-19. Repertoires were generated with immunoSEQ multiplex PCR, while TCRdb's copy carries only in-frame clones and drops some. In the table there are about 98,000 clones, 70% to 85% of which are singletons. Input material: peripheral blood. Receptor source: a man between 70 and 80 years old with active or convalescent COVID-19. The CDR3 runs from the conserved cysteine through the conserved F or W. D genes are given only for firm matches. Part of the rows lack a size; the others show once, few, many or a class for expanded clones.

v_gene,d_gene,abundance,j_gene,CDR3aa,CDR3nt
TRBV7-3,NA,NA,TRBJ2-5,CASMRLWTPRGTQYF,TGTGCCAGCATGCGACTTTGGACTCCCCGCGGGACCCAGTACTTC
TRBV18,NA,NA,TRBJ2-5,CASSPVDYKETQYF,TGTGCCAGCTCACCTGTGGACTACAAAGAGACCCAGTACTTC
TRBV29-1,NA,NA,TRBJ1-2,CSVGTETLGYTF,TGCAGCGTTGGGACAGAGACATTGGGCTACACCTTC
TRBV6-1,NA,NA,TRBJ1-2,CASSEVRITWGYTF,TGTGCCAGCAGTGAAGTCAGGATAACTTGGGGCTACACCTTC
TRBV25-1,NA,NA,TRBJ1-2,CATRQSSGYTF,TGTGCCACCCGACAGAGTTCTGGCTACACCTTC
TRBV12-3/TRBV12-4,NA,few,TRBJ1-1,CASRFNSYTEAFF,TGTGCCAGCAGATTTAACAGCTATACTGAAGCTTTCTTT
TRBV21-1,NA,NA,TRBJ1-4,CASSSSGGGEKLFF,TGTGCCAGCAGCAGTTCCGGGGGGGGAGAAAAACTGTTTTTT
TRBV27,NA,few,TRBJ1-1,CASKDPGLTTEAFF,TGTGCCAGCAAGGACCCGGGATTGACCACTGAAGCTTTCTTT
TRBV11-2,TRBD1,NA,TRBJ1-3,CASSLGVEGARGNTIYF,TGTGCCAGCAGCTTAGGAGTTGAGGGGGCGCGTGGAAACACCATATATTTT
TRBV14,TRBD1,NA,TRBJ2-1,CASSPGQGRYNEQFF,TGTGCCAGCAGTCCAGGACAGGGTCGGTACAATGAGCAGTTCTTC
TRBV6-6,NA,NA,TRBJ2-7,CASSYSSLEQYF,TGTGCCAGCAGTTACTCGAGCCTTGAGCAGTACTTC
TRBV29-1,NA,few,TRBJ2-3,CSVSRVGGGTDTQYF,TGCAGCGTTTCCCGGGTGGGCGGGGGCACAGATACGCAGTATTTT
TRBV30,TRBD1,NA,TRBJ1-2,CAWSVMATGGRNGYTF,TGTGCCTGGAGTGTAATGGCGACAGGGGGACGGAATGGCTACACCTTC
TRBV18,TRBD1,few,TRBJ1-2,CASSTAGQGSYGYTF,TGTGCCAGCTCCACCGCCGGACAGGGAAGCTATGGCTACACCTTC
TRBV19,TRBD2,NA,TRBJ2-1,CASSIGKGRGNEQFF,TGTGCCAGTAGTATAGGAAAAGGGAGGGGCAATGAGCAGTTCTTC
TRBV5-1,TRBD1,NA,TRBJ2-7,CASSQGWGLREQYF,TGCGCCAGTTCACAGGGGTGGGGGCTCCGCGAGCAGTACTTC
TRBV11-2,NA,NA,TRBJ2-2,CASRDTGSWGELFF,TGTGCCAGCAGGGATACCGGTAGCTGGGGGGAGCTGTTTTTT
TRBV3-1/TRBV3-2,TRBD2,NA,TRBJ2-5,CASSQDRTSGGPLETQYF,TGTGCCAGCAGCCAAGATAGGACTAGCGGGGGGCCCTTAGAGACCCAGTACTTC
TRBV9,TRBD2,NA,TRBJ2-1,CASNSGDPAYNEQFF,TGTGCCAGCAATAGCGGGGACCCAGCCTACAATGAGCAGTTCTTC
TRBV27,NA,NA,TRBJ2-7,CASSLSPRDIAYEQYF,TGTGCCAGCAGTTTGTCCCCCCGGGACATTGCCTACGAGCAGTACTTC
TRBV9,TRBD2,NA,TRBJ2-1,CASSVSGVSSYNEQFF,TGTGCCAGCAGCGTTAGCGGGGTTTCCTCCTACAATGAGCAGTTCTTC
TRBV18,TRBD1,NA,TRBJ2-1,CASSLRDRGYNEQFF,TGTGCCAGCTCACTCCGGGACAGGGGATACAATGAGCAGTTCTTC
TRBV27,NA,NA,TRBJ1-6,CASSLWGQVGNSPLHF,TGTGCCAGCAGTTTATGGGGGCAGGTGGGAAATTCACCCCTCCACTTT
TRBV18,TRBD1,few,TRBJ2-5,CASTGDRQETQYF,TGTGCCAGCACGGGGGACAGGCAAGAGACCCAGTACTTC
TRBV11-2,NA,NA,TRBJ1-1,CASSPAGLPTEAFF,TGTGCCAGCAGCCCCGCGGGGCTTCCCACTGAAGCTTTCTTT
TRBV6-5,TRBD1,few,TRBJ1-2,CASRRQGENGYTF,TGTGCCAGCAGGAGACAGGGGGAAAATGGCTACACCTTC
TRBV7-3,NA,once,TRBJ2-7,CASSSRGYEQYF,TGTGCCAGCAGTTCAAGGGGGTACGAGCAGTACTTC
TRBV4-3,NA,NA,TRBJ2-7,CASSPEFGAGYEQYF,TGCGCCAGCAGCCCGGAATTTGGGGCAGGCTACGAGCAGTACTTC
TRBV5-1,NA,NA,TRBJ2-3,CASSLGAGALPPTDTQYF,TGCGCCAGCAGCTTGGGGGCGGGGGCCCTACCACCCACAGATACGCAGTATTTT
TRBV19,TRBD1,once,TRBJ1-2,CASRPTGLGYGYTF,TGTGCCAGTAGACCGACAGGGCTTGGCTATGGCTACACCTTC
TRBV15,NA,NA,TRBJ2-2,CATSGRTGGLIDGELFF,TGTGCCACCAGCGGGCGGACTGGGGGACTCATAGACGGGGAGCTGTTTTTT
TRBV9,TRBD1,NA,TRBJ2-7,CASSVGQATYEQYF,TGTGCCAGCAGCGTGGGACAGGCAACATACGAGCAGTACTTC
TRBV11-2,NA,NA,TRBJ2-3,CASSPRAGLSTDTQYF,TGTGCCAGCAGCCCAAGGGCGGGGCTCAGCACAGATACGCAGTATTTT
TRBV18,NA,NA,TRBJ1-2,CASSPRGGPNYGYTF,TGTGCCAGCTCACCACGGGGAGGGCCTAACTATGGCTACACCTTC
TRBV6-1,TRBD1,once,TRBJ1-6,CASSEVDRVKSPLHF,TGTGCCAGCAGTGAAGTCGACAGGGTAAAATCACCCCTCCACTTT
TRBV3-1/TRBV3-2,NA,NA,TRBJ2-6,CASSLRIGANVLTF,TGTGCCAGCAGCTTGCGAATTGGGGCCAACGTCCTGACTTTC
TRBV30,NA,NA,TRBJ1-2,CAWRFGGNGYTF,TGTGCCTGGAGGTTCGGAGGGAATGGCTACACCTTC
TRBV27,TRBD1,once,TRBJ1-5,CASSQDRARQPQHF,TGTGCCAGCAGTCAAGACAGGGCGCGTCAGCCCCAGCATTTT
TRBV18,NA,NA,TRBJ1-1,CASSPGGMNTEAFF,TGTGCCAGCTCACCGGGGGGGATGAACACTGAAGCTTTCTTT
TRBV24-1,NA,NA,TRBJ2-3,CATSDPSKSGTDTQYF,TGTGCCACCAGTGACCCTAGCAAATCTGGCACAGATACGCAGTATTTT
TRBV19,TRBD1,NA,TRBJ1-5,CASSISPSGQGNQPQHF,TGTGCCAGTAGTATTTCCCCATCCGGACAGGGGAATCAGCCCCAGCATTTT
TRBV10-3,NA,NA,TRBJ1-1,CATESGNTEAFF,TGTGCCACCGAGTCAGGAAACACTGAAGCTTTCTTT
TRBV19,TRBD1,once,TRBJ1-2,CASSIETGNYGYTF,TGTGCCAGTAGTATAGAGACAGGGAACTATGGCTACACCTTC
TRBV7-2,NA,NA,TRBJ1-3,CASSLEPLLSGNTIYF,TGTGCCAGCAGCTTAGAGCCTCTACTCTCTGGAAACACCATATATTTT
TRBV18,TRBD1,NA,TRBJ1-4,CASSLATAGTGNEKLFF,TGTGCCAGCTCACTGGCTACGGCAGGGACAGGAAATGAAAAACTGTTTTTT